The following is a T cell receptor beta chain sequence with its context. The antigen this receptor binds is unknown. The method was the immunoSEQ multiplex PCR assay. For the multiplex PCR, a mixture combining 60 forward primers for TCR Vbeta segments and 13 reverse primers for TCR Jbeta segments was used. The CDR3 region of rearranged TCR beta genes was amplified from genomic DNA by a multiplex PCR assay. The Illumina HiSeq System was used to sequence the amplified TCR beta libraries as 87-base-pair reads. The study's processing was this. In a later analysis, 70 million to 95 million unique TCR beta chains were counted across the 500 to 850 repertoires, and roughly 10 million of these chains were shared by at least two donors. A nearest-neighbor algorithm error-corrected the raw reads and collapsed the reads into unique sequences, merging closely related sequences to remove PCR and sequencing errors. CDR3 sequences were aligned to IMGT reference sequences to assign V, D and J gene segments. For a sequence to be retained, at least a six-nucleotide match to both a V gene segment and a J gene segment was required. Rearrangements were classified as productive when the CDR3 lacked stop codons and remained in frame with V and J, and all other rearrangements were classified as non-productive. CDR3 was defined according to IMGT convention as the region running from the second conserved V-encoded cysteine to the conserved J-encoded phenylalanine. In an earlier analysis of some 550 of the donors, sequences lacking an unambiguous match to a single V gene segment were excluded. An earlier analysis of several hundred of the donors called V segments functional above 56.7% productive rearrangements and segregating when the between-donor standard deviation exceeded 5%. A statistical classification framework was built for diagnosing cytomegalovirus status from the catalog of TCR beta chain sequences. In a later analysis, TCR nucleotide sequences were compared against IMGT/GENE-DB human TR gene sequences so that V and J genes could be assigned. Using the TCRdist pipeline, a later analysis assigned CDR3 sequences along with most-parsimonious VDJ recombination scenarios. A later analysis defined each TCR beta chain by its CDR3 amino acid sequence plus V-gene family, and excluded reads lacking a unique V-gene family. As a way to deal with suspected cross-contamination and a sequencing artifact, a later analysis dropped 450 to 700 nucleotide sequences that were highly shared and had low generation probability. A later analysis calculated a clonal expansion index for each public chain from normalized within-repertoire ranks of inferred template counts. In a later analysis, generation probabilities were computed with a VDJ recombination model fitted to out-of-frame rearrangements, and the resulting probabilities were checked against IGoR. A later analysis scored TCR-TCR, TCR-HLA and TCR-CMV co-occurrence with hypergeometric tests, applying a repertoire-size bias correction to TCR pairs. To estimate false discovery rates, a later analysis permuted the HLA or CMV assignments 20 times. In a later analysis, co-occurring TCRs were grouped with DBSCAN, and TCRdist sequence similarity was added when clustering was performed within HLA-allele-positive subsets. Repertoires with fewer than 30,000 or more than 120,000 public chains, plus five repertoires with anomalous nucleotide sharing, were excluded from co-occurrence clustering. TCRdb stores this immuneACCESS table with in-frame sequences only. Part of the clones is absent; in the studies checked, under half of the shortfall reflects unresolved V genes, and no reason is known for the rest. V and J calls plus clone size are reproduced from that table; the DNA served to infer D and trimming. The table kept for this sample lists around 100,000 clones. The ten largest clones capture approximately 0.6% of the sample.

The sample originates from a study of cytomegalovirus exposure and HLA in healthy donors (dated 2017 in TCRdb). The study in broad terms: An earlier analysis of 550 to 700 of the donors reported 250 to 300 Gb of sequence data and roughly 100 million unique TCR beta sequences from about 180 million T cells. About 280 gigabases of sequencing data and 70 million to 95 million unique TCR sequences made up an early release that covered approximately 620 HLA-typed donors. Of the roughly 420 genotyped donors, more than 75% were placed in the genetic ancestry cluster associated with self-reported Caucasian donors. The study aimed to test whether signatures of past pathogen exposure could be identified by cataloging public T cell receptors. The T cell repertoires of several hundred subjects were profiled by immunosequencing and related to cytomegalovirus serostatus. Besides the first cohort of 550 to 750 subjects, a separate validation cohort made up of some 110 different subjects was used. To predict cytomegalovirus infection status, the study combined high-throughput TCR immunosequencing, statistical association of individual TCRs with disease status, and machine learning. To study patterns of TCR occurrence, a later analysis re-analyzed previously published TCR beta repertoires from under 750 donors and added high-resolution HLA genotyping. The later analysis used no new phenotypic data to find candidate immune exposures, relying instead on TCR beta sequences and their occurrence across donors. An earlier analysis of 587 of the donors used high-throughput TCR beta sequencing to judge whether each TCR beta V gene segment behaved as functional or pseudogenic. Donor age, sex, ethnicity and CMV serostatus were collected together with the repertoire data. In a later genetic analysis, genome-wide SNP genotypes for about three fifths of the roughly 670 donors were used, and that subset was treated as a discovery cohort. All discovery cohort repertoires had been generated using a single sequencing platform. Both class I and class II loci were covered by HLA typing, at four-digit resolution. The number of typed donors differed by locus: roughly 629-640 for A, B, C, DRB1 and DQB1; 522 for DQA1; some 610 for DPA1; and 400 to 480 for DPB1. Because of strong linkage in the cohort, 4 to 6 DR-DQ haplotypes were treated as single units for association and clustering. Among 300 to 500 genotyped donors of the cohort, an average of roughly 230,000 unique TCR beta nucleotide sequences was sequenced per donor, of which approximately 18% were non-productive.

The germline V gene (reference sequence) gives CDR1 as SGHNT and CDR2 as YYREEE. Trimming costs V 3 bases and J 6 bases, and their ends lie 15 bases apart. The cysteine opens and the phenylalanine closes a CDR3 of 14 amino acids. Left in the record is the CDR3 DNA by itself, 42 bases read in frame from the first base. The cohort consisted of 666 healthy bone marrow donors. At the time of sampling, all cohort members were nominally healthy, though unrecorded immune exposures were likely present. The donor tested CMV seronegative and was one of the 352 seronegative cohort members. Every donor gave a peripheral blood sample, and the peripheral blood mononuclear cells from that sample were used for TCR beta sequencing. Genomic DNA was extracted from the blood cell samples with the Qiagen DNeasy Blood Extraction Kit. Findings and caveats that apply to the study as a whole: An association between a missense DCLRE1C variant and V-gene and J-gene trimming of TCR beta chains was found in a later genetic analysis and replicated in an independent cohort. In a later analysis, HLA-associated TCR beta chains were found to be more clonally expanded and to have lower generation probabilities than equally common non-associated chains. Because counts were too low, about 15 rarely observed V segments, including chromosome 9 orphons, were left out of the earlier analysis of approximately 580 of the donors. A further reported finding was that TCR beta sequences accurately predicted the HLA-A and HLA-B alleles for most subjects in the first cohort. Strong co-occurrence of HLA alleles, especially DR and DQ, made assigning TCR associations to individual alleles difficult. The study gave a list of roughly 150 TCR beta chains associated with cytomegalovirus. The presence/absence analyses assumed that sequencing depth was roughly uniform across donors, and that assumption may not be true. According to a later analysis, parvovirus B19, influenza, CMV and Epstein-Barr virus appeared linked to several top co-occurrence clusters. In an earlier analysis of about 550 of the donors, most TCR beta V segments were observed in productive rearrangements about 90% or about 30% of the time, broadly matching IMGT annotations. Correlated functional status among segregating V segments might reflect linkage disequilibrium, but an unknown experimental factor could not be ruled out. A few of the identified cytomegalovirus-associated TCR beta chains were confirmed in vitro to be specific for cytomegalovirus antigens. According to a later genetic analysis, donors in an Asian-associated ancestry cluster had fewer N-insertions in productive TCRs than the roughly 660-donor mean. It was suggested by the authors that the approach could potentially be generalized to other disease states and immunological phenotypes. At a false discovery rate of 0.05, a later analysis linked under 20,000 TCR beta sequences to specific HLA alleles. Some IMGT-functional V segments, including TRBV6-2 and TRBV6-3, could not be told apart with the 87-base-pair reads, so those segments were excluded. Only TCR beta chains were sequenced in this cohort, and the absence of alpha or paired-chain data limited detectable features. The classifier was reported to diagnose cytomegalovirus status with high specificity and sensitivity in both the original and validation cohorts. Most TCR sequences were observed very rarely across donors, whereas some public TCRs were present in many individuals. According to a later analysis, most CMV-associated TCR beta chains appeared to be HLA-restricted, and the HLA associations seemed to be driven largely by CMV exposure. In a later analysis, the rate of TCR association differed among HLA loci, with DRB1 alleles having the most associated TCRs and HLA-C alleles having the fewest. A cluster of highly shared sequence variants was judged likely to be a technical artifact of the sequencing pipeline. The only immune exposure information available for the cohort was CMV serostatus. Because HLA typing was unavailable for some donors at each locus, only the typed subset was used in association tests.

The TCR comes from a man aged 45-65 years in good health and CMV-seronegative. Sequencing was carried out using PBMCs. The rearrangement combines TRBV5-4 with TRBJ1-1; the best D guess is TRBD1, with 6 bases matching. The CDR3 region has the sequence CASSSSGVKAEAFF. The DNA sequence reads TGTGCCAGCAGCTCGTCAGGGGTTAAGGCTGAAGCTTTCTTT.